The 19 T cell receptor beta chains given below trace back to one sample, sequenced in a study of blood T cell repertoires in COVID-19. The data were produced by immunoSEQ multiplex PCR, yet TCRdb's version contains in-frame clones alone and is incomplete. The data show 7,500 to 8,000 clones, roughly 86% seen once. Sequenced: peripheral blood. These receptors were taken from a woman aged 55-75 years with active COVID-19.

The chain combines TRBV5-1 with TRBJ1-2, with D possibly TRBD1 on 5 matching bases. The CDR3 sequence is 17 residues long. V dropped 4 bases and J dropped 3 bases, with 22 bases sitting between them. CDR1 is SGHRS, CDR2 YFSETQ, per germline. CDR3 sequence (DNA): TGCGCCAGCAGCCACGCACAGGTCGGAGTTTGGGACTATGGCTACACCTTC. It encodes CASSHAQVGVWDYGYTF.

The chain uses TRBV24-1 and TRBJ2-1; 11 bases align to TRBD2. The CDR3 runs to 17 residues. Germline CDR1 is KGHDR and CDR2 is SFDVKD. The V gene end was trimmed by 2 bases and the J gene end by 9 bases; junction bases not matched to a gene: 11. The CDR3 region is CATSDSTSSGGRREQFF. The CDR3 coding sequence is TGTGCCACCAGTGATTCTACTTCTAGCGGGGGGCGGCGTGAGCAGTTCTTC.

The chain employs TRBV18 and TRBJ1-2; D unclear. Germline assignment: CDR1 KGHSH and CDR2 LQKENI. Trimming stripped 8 bases from V and 8 bases from J, with 21 bases between. The CDR3 length is 14 residues. The CDR3 loop is CASKTSGVDSGYTF. CDR3 coding DNA: TGTGCCAGCAAGACGAGCGGAGTAGATTCGGGCTACACCTTC.

The chain has TRBV5-1 and TRBJ2-5; 16 bases line up with TRBD2. Germline V gives CDR1 SGHRS, CDR2 YFSETQ. V lost 4 bases and J lost 5; bases outside the gene matches: 5. The CDR3 contains 16 residues. Written as DNA, the CDR3 is TGCGCCAGCAGCCTGGGACTAGCGGGGGGGCTTGAGACCCAGTACTTC. This encodes CASSLGLAGGLETQYF.

The chain recombines TRBV7-2 with TRBJ2-7; 8 nucleotides match TRBD1. This CDR3 comprises 15 residues. The J segment lost 5 bases and the V segment lost 5 bases, leaving 11 bases of the junction unmatched. The germline gives CDR1 SGHTA, CDR2 FQGNSA. CDR3 residues: CASSPQTGEWHEQYF. The CDR3 coding sequence is TGTGCCAGCAGCCCGCAGACAGGGGAGTGGCACGAGCAGTACTTC.

The chain couples TRBV28 to TRBJ1-6; D is possibly TRBD1 (6 bases). Trimming left V 5 bases short and J 11 bases short, with 16 bases between. CDR1 is MDHEN and CDR2 is SYDVKM in the germline V gene. This CDR3 has 14 residues. CDR3 sequence reads: CASSTTGNRAPLHF. The CDR3 DNA follows: TGTGCCAGCAGTACCACAGGGAATCGGGCACCCCTCCACTTT.

This clone was seen a handful of times. The J gene is TRBJ1-6, the V gene TRBV4-1, with no clear D. CDR3 length: 14 residues. Trimming removed 1 base at V and 3 bases at J, with 4 bases between. CDR1 and CDR2 from the germline V gene are MGHRA and YSYEKL. CDR3 loop: CASSQVLYNSPLHF. CDR3 sequence (DNA): TGCGCCAGCAGCCAAGTCCTCTATAATTCACCCCTCCACTTT.

The rearrangement uses TRBV19 and TRBJ2-7; D possibly corresponds to TRBD1 (6 bases). This CDR3 contains 13 residues. V gave up 1 base and J gave up 6 bases, with 10 bases separating them. Germline lookup yields CDR1 LNHDA and CDR2 SQIVND (reference sequence). CDR3 sequence reads: CASSIGRGGEQYF. In DNA, the CDR3 is TGTGCCAGTAGTATAGGAAGAGGGGGCGAGCAGTACTTC.

The CDR3 coding sequence is TGTGCCAGCAGCCAAGGCCGACTGAGCGGGGGGGCCATCTCCACAGATACGCAGTATTTT. Translation gives CASSQGRLSGGAISTDTQYF. The chain links TRBV14 to TRBJ2-3, with TRBD2 matching over 10 bases. CDR3 length equals 20 residues. With 1 base clipped from V and 2 bases from J, the junction kept 15 bases outside the gene matches. CDR1 and CDR2 from the germline V gene are SGHDN and FVKESK. Variable domain in full (rest from reference TRBV14 and TRBJ2-3): EAGVTQFPSHSVIEKGQTVTLRCDPISGHDNLYWYRRVMGKEIKFLLHFVKESKQDESGMPNNRFLAERTGGTYSTLKVQPAELEDSGVYFCASSQGRLSGGAISTDTQYFGPGTRLTVL.

V gene TRBV9 combines with J gene TRBJ2-7; 8 bases are a match to TRBD2. V dropped 4 bases and J dropped 3; count of bases not matched to a gene: 9. The CDR3 is 15 residues long. Looked up from germline, CDR1 is SGDLS and CDR2 is YYNGEE. Here the CDR3 reads CASSLAAGGSYEQYF. The CDR3 region has the DNA TGTGCCAGCAGCCTTGCCGCGGGGGGCAGCTACGAGCAGTACTTC. Filled out from reference TRBV9 and TRBJ2-7, the complete variable domain reads DSGVTQTPKHLITATGQRVTLRCSPRSGDLSVYWYQQSLDQGLQFLIQYYNGEERAKGNILERFSAQQFPDLHSELNLSSLELGDSALYFCASSLAAGGSYEQYFGPGTRLTVT.

The V gene is TRBV28, the J gene TRBJ2-6, with D tentatively TRBD1 (6 bases). The CDR3 totals 18 residues. Germline values: CDR1 MDHEN, CDR2 SYDVKM. The V gene lost 8 bases and the J gene lost 1 base, with 21 bases spanning the gap. CDR3 in DNA: TGTGCCAGCTTCAGGGGCAAATTTCCGCCTTCTGGGGCCAACGTCCTGACTTTC. Its translation is CASFRGKFPPSGANVLTF.

Here the CDR3 reads CSVAQGLEAFF. The CDR3, as DNA: TGCAGCGTGGCACAGGGATTGGAAGCTTTCTTT. The chain recombines TRBV29-1 with TRBJ1-1, with D possibly being TRBD1 (6 bases). The CDR3 contains 11 residues. Trimming took 6 bases from V and 8 from J, leaving 13 bases between them. The germline V gene encodes CDR1 SQVTM and CDR2 ANQGSEA.

The chain combines TRBV29-1 with TRBJ2-3; tentatively, D is TRBD1 (5 bases). CDR1 and CDR2 (germline): SQVTM, ANQGSEA. There are 13 residues in the CDR3. The V gene lost 3 bases and the J gene lost 5 bases, with 12 bases spanning the gap. The CDR3 reads CSVDIWGEDTQYF. The CDR3 nucleotides are TGCAGCGTTGATATCTGGGGCGAAGATACGCAGTATTTT.

V usage is TRBV28 and J usage is TRBJ1-2; maybe TRBD1 (6 bases). From germline, CDR1 is MDHEN and CDR2 SYDVKM. V was cut by 5 bases and J by 7 bases, with 11 bases left in between. CDR3 length equals 12 residues. The CDR3 region has the DNA TGTGCCAGCAGTGGTGGGACATTTGGCTACACCTTC. Protein: CASSGGTFGYTF.

As DNA, the CDR3 is TGTGCCAGTACCCCCTCCTGGGGGGGGAACACTGAAGCTTTCTTT. The encoded protein is CASTPSWGGNTEAFF. V is TRBV19 and J is TRBJ1-1; a possible D gene is TRBD1 (5 bases). Germline V gene data show CDR1 as LNHDA and CDR2 as SQIVND (reference sequence). This CDR3 contains 15 residues. V dropped 7 bases and J dropped 1 base, with 16 bases sitting between them.

The chain carries TRBV9 and TRBJ1-6; D ambiguous. V lost 0 bases and J lost 6, with 10 bases in between. The CDR3 runs 15 residues. CDR1 is SGDLS, CDR2 YYNGEE, per germline. This CDR3 is CASSVVPGANSPLHF. CDR3 coding DNA: TGTGCCAGCAGCGTAGTACCGGGTGCTAATTCACCCCTCCACTTT.

The genes are TRBV2 and TRBJ1-5; the match to TRBD1 covers 8 bases. Germline CDR1 reads SNHLY; CDR2 reads FYNNEI. The CDR3 is 14 residues long. The ends lost 7 bases at V and 8 bases at J; junction bases unmatched: 10. CDR3 bases: TGTGCCAGCACAGAAGAGGACAGGGTTAAGCCCCAGCATTTT. Translating gives CASTEEDRVKPQHF.

The chain recombines TRBV19 with TRBJ1-6; tentative D call: TRBD1 (5 bases). This CDR3 contains 15 residues. Looked up from germline, CDR1 is LNHDA and CDR2 is SQIVND (reference sequence). V lost 1 base and J lost 10, with 14 bases in between. DNA of the CDR3: TGTGCCAGTAGTATAGGGTCCAGGGCGGTATCACCCCTCCACTTT. The encoded protein is CASSIGSRAVSPLHF.

This clone has a single count. The rearrangement uses TRBV6-6 and TRBJ1-1; D possibly corresponds to TRBD1 (6 bases). The CDR3 has 20 amino acids. Germline V CDR1 and CDR2: MNHNY, SVGAGI (reference sequence). V lost 5 bases, J lost 8 bases, and 36 bases lay in between. The CDR3 is CASSRWGPATGRGLSAEAFF. In DNA form, the CDR3 reads TGTGCCAGCAGTCGGTGGGGCCCGGCCACAGGGCGAGGCTTGTCGGCGGAAGCTTTCTTT.